These 22 T cell receptor beta chains share one sample of origin, sequenced in a study of cytomegalovirus exposure and HLA in healthy donors. The data were produced by immunoSEQ multiplex PCR, yet TCRdb's version contains in-frame clones alone and is incomplete. Of 40,000 to 55,000 clones detected, approximately 93% appear once; the ten largest clones hold approximately 2.1%. Sequences were obtained from PBMCs. The receptors derive from a woman aged 18-29 years in good health and CMV-seronegative.

This chain links TRBV19 with TRBJ2-3; TRBD1 agrees at 9 bases. Unmatched junction bases numbered 7, after V lost 1 base and J lost 2 bases. This CDR3 contains 17 residues. Germline assignment: CDR1 LNHDA and CDR2 SQIVND (reference sequence). The CDR3 loop is CASSIGRTGVITDTQYF. CDR3 DNA: TGTGCCAGTAGTATAGGCCGGACAGGGGTTATCACAGATACGCAGTATTTT.

This rearrangement joins TRBV28 to TRBJ1-4, with 8 bases that match TRBD1. The length of the CDR3 is 16 residues. V shed 3 bases and J 8 bases; nucleotides not matched to a gene: 11. The germline V gene has CDR1 MDHEN and CDR2 SYDVKM. CDR3 coding DNA: TGTGCCAGCAGTTTGTTCCGGGACAGGCAAGGCGAAAAACTGTTTTTT. It codes for CASSLFRDRQGEKLFF.

V usage is TRBV7-6 and J usage is TRBJ2-1; perhaps TRBD2 as D (6 bases). Per the germline V gene, CDR1 is SGHVS and CDR2 is FNYEAQ. This CDR3 is built from 16 residues. V lost 2 bases and J lost 5, with 16 bases in between. CDR3 residues: CASSLRPRAGDNEQFF. The DNA of the CDR3 is TGTGCCAGCAGCTTAAGGCCCCGAGCGGGTGACAATGAGCAGTTCTTC.

The V call is TRBV4-2, the J call TRBJ2-7; D is unresolved. The CDR3 has 16 amino acids. CDR1 and CDR2 from the germline V gene are LGHNA and YNFKEQ. V lost 0 bases and J 4 bases, leaving 16 bases between the germline ends. Written as DNA, the CDR3 is TGTGCCAGCAGCCAAGATCTTATTCCCTACTCGTACGAGCAGTACTTC. Its translation is CASSQDLIPYSYEQYF.

V usage is TRBV19 and J usage is TRBJ2-6, with D tentatively TRBD1 (6 bases). Germline lookup yields CDR1 LNHDA and CDR2 SQIVND (reference sequence). The CDR3 is 15 residues long. V was clipped by 6 bases and J by 2 bases, with 11 bases between them. In DNA form, the CDR3 reads TGTGCCAGTAGCCTACAGGGTACTGGGGCCAACGTCCTGACTTTC. Translation: CASSLQGTGANVLTF.

The chain links TRBV6-6 to TRBJ2-3, with TRBD2 matching over 11 bases. CDR3 length: 16 residues. V trimming: 5 bases; J trimming: 3 bases; junction bases outside the gene matches: 7. Germline V gene sequence: CDR1 MNHNY, CDR2 SVGAGI (reference sequence). DNA of the CDR3: TGTGCCAGCAGTCCGACTAGCGGGGATGGAACAGATACGCAGTATTTT. Its translation: CASSPTSGDGTDTQYF.

The chain is built from TRBV6-5 and TRBJ2-1, with 9 positions matching TRBD1. Germline assignment: CDR1 MNHEY and CDR2 SVGAGI. With V trimmed by 8 bases and J by 3 bases, 8 bases remained unmatched. The CDR3 is made up of 15 amino acids. DNA for the CDR3: TGTGCCAGCGCCACACAGGGGGCTATCTACAATGAGCAGTTCTTC. It yields the protein CASATQGAIYNEQFF.

This chain joins TRBV5-4 and TRBJ2-1; 9 positions match TRBD2. The CDR3 has 16 residues. The ends lost 0 bases at V and 6 bases at J; junction bases unmatched: 7. The germline V gene encodes CDR1 SGHNT and CDR2 YYREEE (reference sequence). CDR3 sequence: CASSLVWREGGNEQFF. CDR3 nucleotide sequence: TGTGCCAGCAGCTTGGTGTGGCGGGAGGGCGGCAATGAGCAGTTCTTC.

The V and J genes are TRBV28 and TRBJ1-1; 7 bases are a match to TRBD1. The germline V gene has CDR1 MDHEN and CDR2 SYDVKM. CDR3 size: 12 residues. V lost 6 bases, J lost 6 bases, and 4 bases stayed unmatched. CDR3 residues: CASRAGTAEAFF. The CDR3, as DNA: TGTGCCAGCAGGGCTGGGACAGCTGAAGCTTTCTTT. The whole variable domain, filled in from reference TRBV28 and TRBJ1-1, reads DVKVTQSSRYLVKRTGEKVFLECVQDMDHENMFWYRQDPGLGLRLIYFSYDVKMKEKGDIPEGYSVSREKKERFSLILESASTNQTSMYLCASRAGTAEAFFGQGTRLTVV.

This chain connects TRBV4-1 to TRBJ2-3; TRBD2 is a possible D gene (7 bases). Trimming cost V 0 bases and J 3 bases, with 16 bases left between them. The CDR3 runs 17 residues. Germline CDR1 and CDR2: MGHRA and YSYEKL. The CDR3 DNA reads TGCGCCAGCAGCCAAGATGGTACGGGGGGCATAACAGATACGCAGTATTTT. Its translation is CASSQDGTGGITDTQYF.

The chain links TRBV27 to TRBJ1-5, with D maybe TRBD1 (6 bases). V was cut by 2 bases and J by 2 bases, with 10 bases left in between. The CDR3 contains 15 residues. Germline lookup yields CDR1 MNHEY and CDR2 SMNVEV (reference sequence). The CDR3 DNA reads TGTGCCAGCAGTTTAAGAGGGGGTGGCAATCAGCCCCAGCATTTT. It specifies CASSLRGGGNQPQHF.

This chain joins TRBV5-1 and TRBJ2-1; 11 bases agree with TRBD2. The CDR3 consists of 15 residues. Germline CDR1 SGHRS, CDR2 YFSETQ. The junction had 8 bases not matched to a gene; V was cut back by 7 bases and J by 5 bases. The CDR3 DNA is TGCGCCAGCGGGGAGACTAGCGGGGTGAACAATGAGCAGTTCTTC. Translating gives CASGETSGVNNEQFF.

This chain uses TRBV15 with TRBJ2-3, with a tentative D call TRBD1 (5 bases). The CDR3 has 17 amino acids. CDR1 and CDR2 from the germline V gene are LNHNV and YYDKDF (reference sequence). The V end lost 4 bases, the J end lost 0 bases, and 17 bases lay between the germline ends. CDR3: CATSTQPGLPSTDTQYF. In nucleotides, the CDR3 is TGTGCCACCAGCACCCAACCAGGGCTTCCTAGCACAGATACGCAGTATTTT.

This sequence joins TRBV10-3 and TRBJ1-2, with D possibly matching TRBD1 (5 bases). The germline V gene encodes CDR1 ENHRY and CDR2 SYGVKD. Trimming took 2 bases from V and 3 from J, leaving 10 bases between them. The CDR3 is 14 residues long. The CDR3 sequence: CAISEDSQDYGYTF. The DNA for the CDR3 is TGTGCCATCAGTGAGGACAGCCAAGACTATGGCTACACCTTC.

This rearrangement joins TRBV10-1 to TRBJ1-2; D is possibly TRBD1 (5 bases). With 5 bases removed from V and 1 base from J, the gap between germline ends came to 8 bases. The CDR3 runs to 13 residues. CDR1 is WNHNN, CDR2 SYGVQD, per germline (reference sequence). The CDR3 reads CASSPGYNYGYTF. The CDR3 nucleotides are TGCGCCAGCAGTCCAGGGTATAACTATGGCTACACCTTC.

This rearrangement joins TRBV5-1 to TRBJ2-2; D gene ambiguous. The germline gives CDR1 SGHRS, CDR2 YFSETQ. The CDR3 has 13 amino acids. The germline V and J ends were trimmed by 0 bases and 3 bases, with 3 bases remaining between them. In nucleotides, the CDR3 is TGCGCCAGCAGCTTGGGGCACACCGGGGAGCTGTTTTTT. Translated, it gives CASSLGHTGELFF.

This chain connects TRBV5-1 to TRBJ2-7, with 12 bases fitting TRBD1. This CDR3 comprises 16 residues. From germline, CDR1 is SGHRS and CDR2 YFSETQ. The V gene end was trimmed by 4 bases and the J gene end by 5 bases; junction bases not matched to a gene: 10. CDR3 in amino acids: CASSLPPGQGAHEQYF. The CDR3 nucleotides read TGCGCCAGCAGCCTTCCGCCGGGACAGGGGGCGCACGAGCAGTACTTC.

This clone was seen once. J is TRBJ2-3 and V is TRBV5-1; TRBD2 matches 13 bases. V shed 5 bases, J shed 5 bases, and the junction held 2 bases outside the gene matches. CDR3 length equals 14 residues. Per the germline V gene, CDR1 is SGHRS and CDR2 is YFSETQ. In DNA form, the CDR3 reads TGCGCCAGCAGGGGACTAGCGGGAAAAGATACGCAGTATTTT. Translated, it gives CASRGLAGKDTQYF. Full variable domain (rest looked up from reference TRBV5-1 and TRBJ2-3): KAGVTQTPRYLIKTRGQQVTLSCSPISGHRSVSWYQQTPGQGLQFLFEYFSETQRNKGNFPGRFSGRQFSNSRSEMNVSTLELGDSALYLCASRGLAGKDTQYFGPGTRLTVL.

This clone was detected only a few times. The rearrangement joins TRBV6-1 to TRBJ2-2, with D perhaps matching TRBD2 (6 bases). V shed 11 bases and J shed 6 bases, with 16 bases lying between them. Germline values: CDR1 MNHNS, CDR2 SASEGT. The CDR3 contains 13 residues. The CDR3 region is CAGKIGEAGELFF. The CDR3, as DNA: TGTGCCGGCAAGATAGGGGAGGCCGGGGAGCTGTTTTTT.

The genes are TRBV28 and TRBJ2-5, with 7 bases that match TRBD1. CDR1 and CDR2 from the germline V gene are MDHEN and SYDVKM. Trimming removed 2 bases from V and 4 bases from J; junction bases left unmatched: 4. The CDR3 totals 14 residues. The CDR3 protein is CASSLRGGGETQYF. In nucleotides, the CDR3 is TGTGCCAGCAGTTTAAGAGGGGGCGGAGAGACCCAGTACTTC.

The chain links TRBV6-1 to TRBJ1-2, with 7 bases aligning to TRBD1. The CDR3 spans 12 residues. Trimming cost V 8 bases and J 8 bases; bases outside gene matches: 8. Per the germline V gene, CDR1 is MNHNS and CDR2 is SASEGT. CDR3 sequence: CASSDRAGGYTF. The CDR3 nucleotides are TGTGCCAGCTCAGACAGGGCTGGAGGCTACACCTTC.

The chain recombines TRBV5-6 with TRBJ1-2, with D hard to call. Trimming left V 3 bases short and J 5 bases short, with 8 bases between. Germline assignment: CDR1 SGHDT and CDR2 YYEEEE. The CDR3 is 12 amino acids. CDR3 in DNA: TGTGCCAGCAGCTGGCCGGGATATGGCTACACCTTC. This translates into CASSWPGYGYTF. Drawing the rest from reference TRBV5-6 and TRBJ1-2, the complete variable domain is DAGVTQSPTHLIKTRGQQVTLRCSPKSGHDTVSWYQQALGQGPQFIFQYYEEEERQRGNFPDRFSGHQFPNYSSELNVNALLLGDSALYLCASSWPGYGYTFGSGTRLTVV.